The 25 T cell receptor beta chains given below trace back to one sample, sequenced in a study of CD8 T cells in Susac syndrome. An input of roughly 0.5 to 1 ug of RNA was subjected to reverse transcription using random hexamers. TCRdb called the immunoSEQ multiplex PCR reads again in MiXCR, with one record for every CDR3 protein. This table holds about 120,000 distinct CDR3 sequences, around 95% found once. Sequencing was performed on CD8+ T cells from PBMCs. The receptors derive from a human donor with Susac syndrome.

The chain links TRBV19 to TRBJ1-5; D gene ambiguous. V lost 3 bases, J lost 0 bases, and 12 bases lay in between. CDR1 and CDR2 from the germline V gene are LNHDA and SQIVND (reference sequence). The CDR3 covers 16 residues. CDR3 nucleotides: TGTGCCAGTAGTATGGAAGGAGTATATAGCAATCAGCCCCAGCATTTT. Protein: CASSMEGVYSNQPQHF.

This clonotype was observed a single time. This chain connects TRBV5-4 to TRBJ1-1; no definite D call. Trimming removed 1 base at V and 0 bases at J, with 4 bases between. The germline gives CDR1 SGHNT, CDR2 YYREEE (reference sequence). The CDR3 loop spans 13 amino acids. CDR3 DNA: TGTGCCAGCAGCTTGCTCATGAACACTGAAGCTTTCTTT. Its protein product is CASSLLMNTEAFF.

The chain has TRBV24-1 and TRBJ2-3, with 9 bases fitting TRBD1. The trim removed 3 bases at V and 4 bases at J, leaving 7 bases unmatched. The CDR3 is 16 amino acids. CDR1 is KGHDR, CDR2 SFDVKD, per germline. As DNA, the CDR3 is TGTGCCACCAGTGATCTGGGACAGGGAAGCTCAGATACGCAGTATTTT. Its translation: CATSDLGQGSSDTQYF.

The V and J genes are TRBV5-6 and TRBJ2-3; unclear D gene. Deletions cut 6 bases from V and 0 bases from J, with 14 bases between. The CDR3 is made up of 15 amino acids. Germline CDR1 and CDR2: SGHDT and YYEEEE. The CDR3 coding sequence is TGTGCCAGCACCCAAGACTTCACTAGCACAGATACGCAGTATTTT. Its translation: CASTQDFTSTDTQYF.

This sequence joins TRBV19 and TRBJ1-1; TRBD1 agrees at 11 bases. The V gene's germline CDR1 is LNHDA and CDR2 SQIVND (reference sequence). V was clipped by 3 bases and J by 4 bases; unmatched bases: 4. The CDR3 consists of 15 residues. The CDR3 DNA reads as TGTGCCAGTAGTATGGGGACAGGGGGGCTCACTGAAGCTTTCTTT. Protein: CASSMGTGGLTEAFF.

This chain connects TRBV6-4 to TRBJ1-2, with 8 bases matching TRBD1. Germline values: CDR1 MRHNA, CDR2 SNTAGT. Trimming at V came to 8 bases and at J to 4 bases, leaving 15 bases not matched to a gene. The CDR3 extends over 16 amino acids. The CDR3 loop reads CASWGPRGRIGYGYTF. The CDR3 DNA sequence: TGTGCCAGCTGGGGACCCAGGGGGCGTATTGGCTATGGCTACACCTTC.

This chain joins TRBV3-1 and TRBJ1-1, with D perhaps matching TRBD1 (5 bases). The CDR3 extends over 16 amino acids. V lost 0 bases and J lost 3, with 14 bases in between. Per the germline V gene, CDR1 is LGHDT and CDR2 is YNNKEL (reference sequence). The CDR3 region is CASSQDRPGRDTEAFF. The CDR3, as DNA: TGTGCCAGCAGCCAAGACCGGCCAGGGCGGGACACTGAAGCTTTCTTT.

This chain joins TRBV27 and TRBJ2-1, with TRBD2 matching 8 bases. Trimming removed 3 bases from V and 6 bases from J; junction bases left unmatched: 4. The CDR3 covers 14 residues. Germline-derived CDR1 and CDR2 are MNHEY and SMNVEV (reference sequence). CDR3 DNA: TGTGCCAGCAGTTTGAGCGGGGGAATCAATGAGCAGTTCTTC. As protein: CASSLSGGINEQFF.

The V call is TRBV28, the J call TRBJ1-2; 9 bases match TRBD1. The CDR3 sequence is 21 residues long. V dropped 5 bases and J dropped 4; count of bases not matched to a gene: 26. CDR1 MDHEN and CDR2 SYDVKM come from the germline V gene. In nucleotides, the CDR3 is TGTGCCAGCAGTCGACTTAGCCCCCTTCTGACAGGGGGGAGGGTGGGCTATGGCTACACCTTC. The encoded protein is CASSRLSPLLTGGRVGYGYTF.

The rearrangement joins TRBV3-1 to TRBJ2-7; a possible D gene is TRBD1 (6 bases). Between the trimmed V and J ends, which lost 3 bases and 2 bases, there was a span of 11 bases. Germline V CDR1 and CDR2: LGHDT, YNNKEL (reference sequence). This CDR3 comprises 14 residues. CDR3 loop: CASSHQTGPYEQYF. CDR3 DNA: TGTGCCAGCAGCCACCAGACAGGACCCTACGAGCAGTACTTC.

This sequence joins TRBV12-3 or TRBV12-4 and TRBJ2-7; 7 positions agree with TRBD1. The length of the CDR3 is 14 residues. V was pared by 5 bases and J by 0 bases, with 4 bases of the junction left unmatched. In DNA, the CDR3 is TGTGCCAGCAGTGTACAGGGGCCCTCCTACGAGCAGTACTTC. Protein: CASSVQGPSYEQYF.

In this sample, this clonotype turned up once. V is TRBV5-4 and J is TRBJ2-1, with 9 bases aligning to TRBD1. Germline assignment: CDR1 SGHNT and CDR2 YYREEE (reference sequence). The CDR3 covers 15 residues. Losses at the gene ends were 0 bases for V and 10 bases for J; bases not matched to a gene: 8. This CDR3 reads CASSLGRTGAAEQFF. The CDR3 nucleotides read TGTGCCAGCAGCTTGGGACGGACAGGGGCGGCGGAGCAGTTCTTC.

This sequence joins TRBV9 and TRBJ2-7, with 8 bases lining up with TRBD1. Trimming took 3 bases from V and 3 from J; bases not matched to a gene: 8. The germline V gene encodes CDR1 SGDLS and CDR2 YYNGEE. This CDR3 has 15 residues. In nucleotides, the CDR3 is TGTGCCAGCAGCGCGACAGGGGAATCCGGCTACGAGCAGTACTTC. It yields the protein CASSATGESGYEQYF.

This chain links TRBV20-1 with TRBJ2-1; 8 nucleotides match TRBD2. After removal of 0 bases from V and 3 bases from J, the junction contained 4 bases not matched to a gene. In germline, CDR1 is DFQATT, CDR2 SNEGSKA (reference sequence). CDR3 length: 15 residues. The CDR3 sequence is CSARDMGLDYNEQFF. CDR3 coding DNA: TGCAGTGCTAGAGATATGGGACTAGACTACAATGAGCAGTTCTTC.

This chain uses TRBV7-9 with TRBJ2-7, with D unclear. Per germline, CDR1 SEHNR and CDR2 FQNEAQ (reference sequence). V was trimmed by 2 bases and J by 4 bases, leaving 6 bases between them. The CDR3 covers 12 residues. The CDR3 DNA sequence: TGTGCCAGCAGCTTACCCGATTACGAGCAGTACTTC. Its protein is CASSLPDYEQYF.

V gene TRBV12-3 or TRBV12-4 combines with J gene TRBJ2-3; a weak D match, TRBD2 (6 bases). The CDR3 extends over 15 amino acids. V was pared by 4 bases and J by 0 bases, with 11 bases between. The CDR3 region is CASSYPSDSTDTQYF. CDR3 nucleotides: TGTGCCAGCAGTTATCCTAGCGACAGCACAGATACGCAGTATTTT.

The chain uses TRBV3-1 and TRBJ2-7; D may be TRBD1 (6 bases). V dropped 4 bases and J dropped 6 bases, with 22 bases sitting between them. The CDR3 has 16 amino acids. Per the germline V gene, CDR1 is LGHDT and CDR2 is YNNKEL (reference sequence). This CDR3 is CASSPRPSRGGPEQYF. As DNA, the CDR3 is TGTGCCAGCAGCCCCCGCCCGAGCCGAGGGGGTCCCGAGCAGTACTTC.

The V call is TRBV12-3 or TRBV12-4, the J call TRBJ1-2, with D possibly matching TRBD1 (5 bases). The CDR3 consists of 12 residues. V lost 1 base to trimming and J lost 6 bases, with 6 bases between them. The CDR3 region has the DNA TGTGCCAGCAGTTTAGGACAGAATGGCTACACCTTC. Protein: CASSLGQNGYTF.

The chain uses TRBV9 and TRBJ2-2; D is unresolved. Trimming stripped 4 bases from V and 6 bases from J, with 10 bases between. Germline V gene lookup returns CDR1 SGDLS and CDR2 YYNGEE. The length of the CDR3 is 13 residues. The CDR3 bases are TGTGCCAGCAGCCCACCCCGGCCCGGGGAGCTGTTTTTT. Protein sequence: CASSPPRPGELFF.

The V call is TRBV20-1, the J call TRBJ2-1, with a possible D match to TRBD1 (8 bases). V lost 3 bases to trimming and J lost 9 bases, with 18 bases between them. Germline V gene lookup returns CDR1 DFQATT and CDR2 SNEGSKA (reference sequence). This CDR3 is 14 amino acids long. CDR3 nucleotide sequence: TGCAGTGCTAGCACAGGGGGGGAAGTAGGTGAGCAGTTCTTC. Amino acids: CSASTGGEVGEQFF.

The chain has TRBV4-2 and TRBJ2-1; D is uncertain. Trimming took 1 base from V and 2 from J, leaving 9 bases between them. The germline CDR1 and CDR2 sequences are LGHNA and YNFKEQ. The CDR3 sequence is 15 residues long. In DNA, the CDR3 is TGTGCCAGCAGCCAAGGCCAGGAGCCCTACAATGAGCAGTTCTTC. Translating it yields CASSQGQEPYNEQFF.

The chain links TRBV29-1 to TRBJ2-1; TRBD1 matches 11 bases. The junction had 2 bases not matched to a gene; V was cut back by 6 bases and J by 7 bases. Germline CDR1 is SQVTM and CDR2 is ANQGSEA. The CDR3 length is 12 residues. The CDR3 loop is CSVGQGGNEQFF. The CDR3 nucleotides read TGCAGCGTGGGACAGGGGGGGAATGAGCAGTTCTTC.

The rearrangement joins TRBV30 to TRBJ1-1; weak D call: TRBD1 (5 bases). CDR1 and CDR2 (germline): GTSNPN, SVGIG (reference sequence). The CDR3 is 14 amino acids. The V and J ends lost 3 bases and 0 bases respectively, with 11 bases between them. The CDR3 sequence is CAWSPGTVNTEAFF. CDR3 nucleotides: TGTGCCTGGAGCCCCGGGACGGTGAACACTGAAGCTTTCTTT.

About this clonotype itself: Germline and junction disagree at one end, which may indicate a read error. The chain uses TRBV30 and TRBJ2-7; D remains ambiguous. Germline CDR1 GTSNPN, CDR2 SVGIG (reference sequence). The CDR3 has 11 residues. CDR3 sequence reads: CAWSVMGILEF. The CDR3 nucleotides are TGTGCCTGGAGTGTAATGGGAATCCTGGAGTTC.

The rearrangement uses TRBV20-1 and TRBJ2-7; 8 nucleotides match TRBD1. CDR3 size: 14 residues. The V segment lost 3 bases and the J segment 6 bases; nucleotides outside the gene matches: 10. In germline, CDR1 is DFQATT, CDR2 SNEGSKA (reference sequence). The CDR3 region has the DNA TGCAGTGCTAGCAGGACAGGGCCAGAAAGCGAGCAGTACTTC. Translating gives CSASRTGPESEQYF.